Here is one T cell receptor (beta chain) with its context. The protocol was immunoSEQ multiplex PCR, while the TCRdb copy is restricted to in-frame clones and leaves out a portion. The table has roughly 150,000 clones, 75% to 90% seen once. This sample is drawn from a study of blood T cell repertoires in COVID-19. CDR3 size: 17 residues. Trimming pared 0 bases from V and 6 bases from J, leaving 15 bases between. The germline V gene encodes CDR1 LNHNV and CDR2 YYDKDF (reference sequence). The receptor comes from a woman between 35 and 50 years old with acute or convalescent COVID-19. The sample consisted of peripheral blood. V is TRBV15 and J is TRBJ1-6, with D maybe TRBD1 (6 bases). CDR3 in DNA: TGTGCCACCAGCAGAGATGTGGGGGCTGTGTTTAATTCACCCCTCCACTTT. It specifies CATSRDVGAVFNSPLHF.